This record covers a single TCR beta chain. Its matching antigen is unknown. The data are from a study of T cell responses to AZD1222 COVID-19 vaccine. Whole-study findings and limits: Most donors were white British, females outnumbered males, and clonal diversity was possibly underestimated.

CDR3 size: 19 residues. V lost 4 bases to trimming and J lost 5 bases; unmatched junction nucleotides: 20. Germline CDR1 reads MGHRA; CDR2 reads YSYEKL. Second-dose groups at about 4 or about 12 weeks were pooled. The method was immunoSEQ multiplex PCR; TCRdb's version includes in-frame clones alone and lacks a portion of them. Of 180,000 or so clones in the sample, about 92% are singletons; the top ten hold 1.3%. The sequencing here drew on peripheral blood, taken 28 days after the second AZD1222 dose. The gene calls are TRBV4-1 and TRBJ2-7; 10 positions match TRBD2. The origin of this receptor is an adult who received the AZD1222 COVID-19 vaccine. The CDR3 nucleotides are TGCGCCAGCAGCCGAGATGCTTTCGGTAGCGGGAGGTCCGGTAACGAGCAGTACTTC. The encoded protein is CASSRDAFGSGRSGNEQYF.